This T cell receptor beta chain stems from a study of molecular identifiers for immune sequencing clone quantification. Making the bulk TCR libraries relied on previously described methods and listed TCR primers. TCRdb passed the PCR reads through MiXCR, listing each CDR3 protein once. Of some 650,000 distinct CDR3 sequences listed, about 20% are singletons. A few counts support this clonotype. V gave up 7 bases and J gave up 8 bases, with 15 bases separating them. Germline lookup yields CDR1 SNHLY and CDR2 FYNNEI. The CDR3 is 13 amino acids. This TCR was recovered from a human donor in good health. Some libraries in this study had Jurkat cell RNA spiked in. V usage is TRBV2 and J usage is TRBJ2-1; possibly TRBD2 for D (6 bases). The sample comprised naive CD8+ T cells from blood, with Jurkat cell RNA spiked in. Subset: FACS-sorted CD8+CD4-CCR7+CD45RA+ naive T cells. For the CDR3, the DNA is TGTGCCAGCACCGCCCTAGCGCACGATGAGCAGTTCTTC. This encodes CASTALAHDEQFF.